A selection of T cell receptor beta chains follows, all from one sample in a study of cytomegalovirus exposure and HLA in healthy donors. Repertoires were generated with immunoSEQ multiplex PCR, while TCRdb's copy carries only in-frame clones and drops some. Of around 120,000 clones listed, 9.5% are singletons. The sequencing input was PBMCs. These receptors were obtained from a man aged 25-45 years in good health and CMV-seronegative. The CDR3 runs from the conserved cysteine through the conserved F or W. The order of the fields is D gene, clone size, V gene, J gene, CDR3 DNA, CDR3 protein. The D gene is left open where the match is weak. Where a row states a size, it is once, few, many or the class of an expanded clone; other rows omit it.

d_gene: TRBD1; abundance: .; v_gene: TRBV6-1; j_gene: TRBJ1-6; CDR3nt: TGTGCCAGCAGTGAATTCTCGACAGGGACCCATAATTCACCCCTCCACTTT; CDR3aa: CASSEFSTGTHNSPLHF
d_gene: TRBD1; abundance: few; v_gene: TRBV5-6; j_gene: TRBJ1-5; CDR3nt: TGTGCCAGCAGCTCCCGGGACAGGGAAGCTCAGCCCCAGCATTTT; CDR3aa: CASSSRDREAQPQHF
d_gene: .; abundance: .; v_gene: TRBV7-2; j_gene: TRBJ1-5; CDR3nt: TGTGCCAGCAGCTTCTACGAGCGACAGCCCCAGCATTTT; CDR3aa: CASSFYERQPQHF
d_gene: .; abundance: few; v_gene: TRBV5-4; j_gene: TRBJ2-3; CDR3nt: TGTGCCAGCAGCTCTCCGGGACTCCCATCAGCAGATACGCAGTATTTT; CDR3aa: CASSSPGLPSADTQYF
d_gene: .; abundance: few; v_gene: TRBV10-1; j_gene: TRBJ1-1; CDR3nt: TGCGCCAGTGGAGAGGCAGATCAGGAAGCTTTCTTT; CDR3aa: CASGEADQEAFF
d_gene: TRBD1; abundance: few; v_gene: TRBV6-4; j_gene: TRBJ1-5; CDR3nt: TGTGCCAGCAGTGACTCTAAGTCCTGGACAGGGGTTAATCAGCCCCAGCATTTT; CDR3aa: CASSDSKSWTGVNQPQHF
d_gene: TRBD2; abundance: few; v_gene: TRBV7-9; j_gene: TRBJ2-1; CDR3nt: TGTGCCAGCAGCGACGATTGGCGGGAGAGCGACAATGAGCAGTTCTTC; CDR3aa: CASSDDWRESDNEQFF
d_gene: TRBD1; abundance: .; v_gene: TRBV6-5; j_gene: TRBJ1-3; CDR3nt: TGTGCCAGCAGCCGGAAGGGGGCCTCTGGAAACACCATATATTTT; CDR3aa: CASSRKGASGNTIYF
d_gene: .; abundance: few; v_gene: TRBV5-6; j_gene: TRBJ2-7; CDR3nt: TGTGCCAGCAGCTTGAACGGGAGAGTGGGTGAGCAGTACTTC; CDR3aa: CASSLNGRVGEQYF
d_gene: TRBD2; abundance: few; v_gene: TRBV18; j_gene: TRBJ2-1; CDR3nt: TGTGCCAGCTCATACCGGACTAGCGGAGGGAGCTCCTACAATGAGCAGTTCTTC; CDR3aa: CASSYRTSGGSSYNEQFF
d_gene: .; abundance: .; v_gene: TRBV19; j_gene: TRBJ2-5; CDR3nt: TGTGCCAGTAGTATAGGCGGGCAGAGCCAAGAGACCCAGTACTTC; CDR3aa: CASSIGGQSQETQYF
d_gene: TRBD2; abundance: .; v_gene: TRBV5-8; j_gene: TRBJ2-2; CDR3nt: TGTGCCAGCAGCTTTACCAGCGGGGAGAACACCGGGGAGCTGTTTTTT; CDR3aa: CASSFTSGENTGELFF
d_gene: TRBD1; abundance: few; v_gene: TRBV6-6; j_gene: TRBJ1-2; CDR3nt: TGTGCCAGCAGTTACTCTGGACAGGACGTTAACTATGGCTACACCTTC; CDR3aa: CASSYSGQDVNYGYTF
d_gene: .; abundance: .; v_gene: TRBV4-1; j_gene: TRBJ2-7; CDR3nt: TGCGCCAGCAGCCAAGGTGCGGGCACTAGCTCCTACGAGCAGTACTTC; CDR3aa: CASSQGAGTSSYEQYF
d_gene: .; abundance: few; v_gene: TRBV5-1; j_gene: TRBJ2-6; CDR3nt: TGCGCCAGCAGGGCCAGGGGAACTGGGGCCAACGTCCTGACTTTC; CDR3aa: CASRARGTGANVLTF
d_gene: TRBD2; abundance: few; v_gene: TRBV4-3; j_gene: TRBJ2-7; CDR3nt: TGCGCCAGCAGCCAAGGTTCCAGCGGGGGCCACCACTACGAGCAGTACTTC; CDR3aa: CASSQGSSGGHHYEQYF
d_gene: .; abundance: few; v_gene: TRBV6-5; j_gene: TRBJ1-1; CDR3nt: TGTGCCAGCACACCTCAGGGAAGGAACACTGAAGCTTTCTTT; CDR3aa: CASTPQGRNTEAFF
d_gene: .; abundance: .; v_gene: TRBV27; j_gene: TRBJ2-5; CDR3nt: TGTGCCAGCAGTCCCTCCAGGAGGGGCCAAGAGACCCAGTACTTC; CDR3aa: CASSPSRRGQETQYF
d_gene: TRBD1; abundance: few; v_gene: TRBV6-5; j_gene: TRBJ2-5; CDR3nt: TGTGCCAGCAGTTACGGACAGGTAGGGCAGGAGACCCAGTACTTC; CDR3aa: CASSYGQVGQETQYF
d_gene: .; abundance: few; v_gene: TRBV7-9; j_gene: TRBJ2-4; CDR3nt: TGTGCCAGCAGCCCCGCGCTAGCCAAAAACATTCAGTACTTC; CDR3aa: CASSPALAKNIQYF
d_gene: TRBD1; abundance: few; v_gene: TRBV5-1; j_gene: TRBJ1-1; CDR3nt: TGCGCCAGCAGCGGACAGGGAGGGTCCACTGAAGCTTTCTTT; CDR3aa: CASSGQGGSTEAFF
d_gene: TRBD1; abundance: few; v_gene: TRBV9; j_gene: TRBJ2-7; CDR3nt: TGTGCCAGCAGCCAGACAGGGGTATACGAGCAGTACTTC; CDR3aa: CASSQTGVYEQYF
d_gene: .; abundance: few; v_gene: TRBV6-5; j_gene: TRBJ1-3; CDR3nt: TGTGCCAGCAGTTACTCCCAGGGGATGGGTGGAAACACCATATATTTT; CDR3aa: CASSYSQGMGGNTIYF
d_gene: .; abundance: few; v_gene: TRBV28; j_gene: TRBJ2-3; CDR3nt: TGTGCCAGCAGTTTCGTAACAGATACGCAGTATTTT; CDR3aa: CASSFVTDTQYF
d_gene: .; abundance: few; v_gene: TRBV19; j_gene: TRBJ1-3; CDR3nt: TGTGCATCCAAAGGCAGGGCCCTCTCTGGAAACACCATATATTTT; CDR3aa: CASKGRALSGNTIYF
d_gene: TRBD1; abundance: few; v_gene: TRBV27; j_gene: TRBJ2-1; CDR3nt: TGTGCCAGTCGACAGGGGCAATACAATGAGCAGTTCTTC; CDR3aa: CASRQGQYNEQFF
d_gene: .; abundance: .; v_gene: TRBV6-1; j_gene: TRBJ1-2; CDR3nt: TGTGCCAGCAGTGAAGGGGGCGGCTATGGCTACACCTTC; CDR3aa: CASSEGGGYGYTF
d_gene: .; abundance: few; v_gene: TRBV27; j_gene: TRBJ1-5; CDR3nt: TGTGCCAGCAGTTTACGTTGGGCAACTCATAGCAATCAGCCCCAGCATTTT; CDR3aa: CASSLRWATHSNQPQHF
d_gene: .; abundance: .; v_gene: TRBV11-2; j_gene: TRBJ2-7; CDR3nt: TGTGCCAGCAGCTTTTTAGGGGGGGACGAGCAGTACTTC; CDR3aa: CASSFLGGDEQYF
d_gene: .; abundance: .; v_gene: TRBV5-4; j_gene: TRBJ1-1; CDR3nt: TGTGCCAGCAGCCGGGACACCAACACTGAAGCTTTCTTT; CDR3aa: CASSRDTNTEAFF
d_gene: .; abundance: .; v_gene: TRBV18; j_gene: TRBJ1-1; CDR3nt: TGTGCCAGCTCACTGGGCCCTCAGTCTGAAGCTTTCTTT; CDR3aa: CASSLGPQSEAFF
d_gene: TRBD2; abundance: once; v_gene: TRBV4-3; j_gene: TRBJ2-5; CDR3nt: TGCGCCAGCAGCCAAGATCTAGCGGGGAACCAAGAGACCCAGTACTTC; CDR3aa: CASSQDLAGNQETQYF
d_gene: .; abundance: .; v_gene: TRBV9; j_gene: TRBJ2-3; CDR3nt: TGTGCCAGCAGCCTATGGGAGTGGACAGATACGCAGTATTTT; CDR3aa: CASSLWEWTDTQYF
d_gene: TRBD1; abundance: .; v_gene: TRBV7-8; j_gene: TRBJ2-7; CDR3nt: TGTGCCAGCAGCTCCGTCCCGGGACAGGGGGTAAGCTCCTACGAGCAGTACTTC; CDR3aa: CASSSVPGQGVSSYEQYF
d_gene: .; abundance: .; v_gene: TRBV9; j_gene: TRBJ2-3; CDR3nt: TGTGCCAGCAGCCCCCGTTTCGGAGGCACAGATACGCAGTATTTT; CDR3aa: CASSPRFGGTDTQYF
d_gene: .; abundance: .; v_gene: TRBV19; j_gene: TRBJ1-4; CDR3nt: TGTGCCAGTAGTATCGGTGAAAAACTGTTTTTT; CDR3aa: CASSIGEKLFF
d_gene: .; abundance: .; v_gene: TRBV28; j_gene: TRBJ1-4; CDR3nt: TGTGCCAGCAGCTACAGACAGGCTAGACTGTTTTTT; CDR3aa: CASSYRQARLFF
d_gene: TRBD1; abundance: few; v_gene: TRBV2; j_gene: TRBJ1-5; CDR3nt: TGTGCCAGCAGGGACGGGACAGTAGATCAGCCCCAGCATTTT; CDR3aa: CASRDGTVDQPQHF
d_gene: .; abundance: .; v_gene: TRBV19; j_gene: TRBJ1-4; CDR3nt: TGTGCCAGTAGTCGGTCTCGGACAGCTAATGAAAAACTGTTTTTT; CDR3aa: CASSRSRTANEKLFF
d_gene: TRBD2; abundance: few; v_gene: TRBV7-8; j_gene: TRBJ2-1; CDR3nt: TGTGCCAGCAGCCTCGGGAGGGAGGGTGAGCAGTTCTTC; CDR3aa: CASSLGREGEQFF
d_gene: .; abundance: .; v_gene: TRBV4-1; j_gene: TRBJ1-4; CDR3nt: TGCGCCAGCAGCCAAGCCGGAAAACTGTTTTTT; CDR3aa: CASSQAGKLFF
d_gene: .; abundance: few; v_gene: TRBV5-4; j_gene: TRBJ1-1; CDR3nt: TGTGCCAGCAGCTTGGCATTGGCGGGGAACACTGAAGCTTTCTTT; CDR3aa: CASSLALAGNTEAFF
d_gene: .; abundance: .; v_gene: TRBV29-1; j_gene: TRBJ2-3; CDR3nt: TGCAGCGTAGACCCAAGGGACAAACCAGATACGCAGTATTTT; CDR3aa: CSVDPRDKPDTQYF
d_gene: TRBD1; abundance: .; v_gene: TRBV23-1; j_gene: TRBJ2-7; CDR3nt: TGCGCCAGCAGACCAACAGGGGACGAGCAGTACTTC; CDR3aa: CASRPTGDEQYF
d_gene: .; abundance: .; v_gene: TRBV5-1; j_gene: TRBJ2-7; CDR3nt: TGCGCCAGCAGCTTGGAAGCGGCCGAGCAGTACTTC; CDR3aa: CASSLEAAEQYF
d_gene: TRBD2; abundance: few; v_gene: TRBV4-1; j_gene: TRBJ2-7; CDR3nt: TGCGCCAGCAGCCCAGCGGGAAACGAGCAGTACTTC; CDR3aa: CASSPAGNEQYF
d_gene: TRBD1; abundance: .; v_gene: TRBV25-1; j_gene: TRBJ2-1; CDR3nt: TGTGCCAGCAGTGAGCCCGGGACAGCAGACTACAATGAGCAGTTCTTC; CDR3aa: CASSEPGTADYNEQFF
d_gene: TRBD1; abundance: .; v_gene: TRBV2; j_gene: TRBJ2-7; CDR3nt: TGTGCCAGCACTCCCGGGACAGGGGGGGTTAGTTTCTACGAGCAGTACTTC; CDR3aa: CASTPGTGGVSFYEQYF
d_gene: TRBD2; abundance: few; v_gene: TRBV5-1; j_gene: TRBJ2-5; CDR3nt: TGCGCCAGCAGCTTGACTAGCGGGATTGTATTTGGAGAGACCCAGTACTTC; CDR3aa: CASSLTSGIVFGETQYF
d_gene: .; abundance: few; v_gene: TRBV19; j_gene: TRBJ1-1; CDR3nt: TGTGCCAGTAGTAAGATCGCCGGCACTGAAGCTTTCTTT; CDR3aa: CASSKIAGTEAFF
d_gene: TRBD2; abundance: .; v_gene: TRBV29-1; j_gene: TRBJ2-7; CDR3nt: TGCAGCGTTGTTGGGACTAGAGAGTACTTC; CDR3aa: CSVVGTREYF
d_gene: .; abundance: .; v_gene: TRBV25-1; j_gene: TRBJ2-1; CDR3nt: TGTGCCAGCAGGCAGGGGGGCTACAATGAGCAGTTCTTC; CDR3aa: CASRQGGYNEQFF
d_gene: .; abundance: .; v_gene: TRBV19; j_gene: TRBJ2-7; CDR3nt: TGTGCCAGTAGTATTCGGGAATCCTACGAGCAGTACTTC; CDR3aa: CASSIRESYEQYF
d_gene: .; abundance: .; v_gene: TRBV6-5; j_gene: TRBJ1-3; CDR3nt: TGTGCCAGCAAGCAGGGAATTTCTGGAAACACCATATATTTT; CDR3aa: CASKQGISGNTIYF
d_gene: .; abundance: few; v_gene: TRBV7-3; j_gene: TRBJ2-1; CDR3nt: TGTGCCAGCAGCCCCCTGGGAGATAGCTCCTACAATGAGCAGTTCTTC; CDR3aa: CASSPLGDSSYNEQFF